This T cell receptor beta chain is drawn from a study of blood T cell repertoires in COVID-19 (dated by TCRdb to 2020 to 2022). For the study in its entirety: Collaborator samples came from the United States, Italy and Spain and covered acute and convalescent phases of COVID-19. The dataset comprised deeply sampled blood TCRbeta repertoires from subjects exposed to, actively infected with, or recovered from COVID-19. A freely available public database, intended as a resource for researchers studying the immune response to SARS-CoV-2, is where the repertoires were released. The samples were drawn from two sources: the first 160 participants of the ongoing ImmuneRACE study, and approximately 1,300 subjects contributed by 6 global collaborators. The material from the prospective study consisted of cDNA or gDNA derived from T cells, B-cell-depleted T cells, or PBMCs. Where available, HLA class I and class II types were taken from metadata supplied by the sample provider and were not determined by assay-based typing. The sample metadata nearly always contained a de-identified subject ID, COVID-19 status, age in years and sex.

As for this clone: No cognate antigen has been identified for it. The junction shows a germline mismatch at one end, possibly a read error.

From its cysteine to its phenylalanine, the CDR3 spans 16 amino acids. Left in the record is the CDR3 DNA by itself, 48 bases read in frame from the first base. In the germline V gene (reference sequence), CDR1 corresponds to SSHAT and CDR2 to FNYEAQ. What the authors observed across the whole study: How much clinical and demographic metadata was included differed by source and by participant, and the metadata was provided uncurated.

TCRbeta CDR3 regions were amplified from genomic DNA using the immunoSEQ Assay, a bias-controlled multiplex PCR. The authors processed their data as follows. Nucleated cell counts per sample were estimated from amplification of reference gene primers within the assay. To quantify the absolute abundance of each unique TCRbeta CDR3 rearrangement, sequence reads were collapsed and filtered. For each sample, productive Simpson clonality was calculated by taking the square root of Simpson's diversity index across productive rearrangements. TCRdb limited this immuneACCESS table to in-frame rearrangements with V and J called. A share of clones is missing; checked studies link under half to unresolved V genes, and the rest is unexplained. V and J calls and clone size are as listed in that table; D and trimming were resolved from the DNA. Within this sample are some 200,000 clones, with 86% of them counted one time only. The leading ten clones occupy approximately 10% of the sample.

In Seattle, one collaborating source enrolled patients while the infection was active and tracked those patients longitudinally over the course of disease. Each collaborating institution followed its own protocols to collect whole blood in K2EDTA tubes. For TCRbeta analysis, collaborators shipped samples in one of three forms: frozen whole blood, isolated PBMCs, or DNA extracted from either of those sample types. The V and J segments used are TRBV7-7 and TRBJ1-1; the D gene cannot be named for sure. The receptor comes from a woman aged 55-75 years with COVID-19, enrolled during active disease. Material: peripheral blood. At the DNA level, the sequence is TGTGCTAGCAGCTTAATAGGGCCGGGGTCGAACACTGAAGCTTTCTTT. It encodes CASSLIGPGSNTEAFF.